One and the same sample provided the 13 T cell receptor beta chains below, sequenced in a study of spatial heterogeneity in lung cancer. The time point here: sample taken at primary tumor resection. Tumor, nontumor lung or frozen PBMC supplied whole RNA that was sequenced unsorted. One entry per CDR3 protein results from TCRdb running MiXCR on the 5' RACE reads. The sample has more than 85,000 distinct CDR3 sequences; 7.5% to 10% are singletons. The sample consisted of PBMCs, taken at surgery. The receptors were gathered from a male donor with early-stage non-small cell lung cancer.

Only a few counts were recorded for this clonotype. The rearrangement links TRBV7-8 to TRBJ2-4; D is ambiguous. The germline gives CDR1 SGHVS, CDR2 FQNEAQ. The V end was cut by 0 bases, the J end by 5 bases, with 11 bases between. This CDR3 comprises 15 residues. CDR3 sequence reads: CASSLALSWENIQYF. CDR3 DNA sequence: TGTGCCAGCAGCTTAGCGCTAAGCTGGGAAAACATTCAGTACTTC. Drawing the rest from reference TRBV7-8 and TRBJ2-4, the complete variable domain is GAGVSQSPRYKVAKRGQDVALRCDPISGHVSLFWYQQALGQGPEFLTYFQNEAQLDKSGLPSDRFFAERPEGSVSTLKIQRTQQEDSAVYLCASSLALSWENIQYFGAGTRLSVL.

This clonotype came up many times. The rearrangement joins TRBV29-1 to TRBJ1-1; 9 nucleotides match TRBD1. V lost 7 bases to trimming and J lost 8 bases; unmatched junction nucleotides: 14. Germline V gene data show CDR1 as SQVTM and CDR2 as ANQGSEA. The CDR3 has 14 residues. The CDR3 reads CSAGGQGYSGEAFF. CDR3 bases: TGCAGCGCAGGTGGACAGGGGTACTCGGGGGAAGCTTTCTTT.

V usage is TRBV29-1 and J usage is TRBJ1-1, with TRBD1 identical over 8 bases. The V gene end was trimmed by 2 bases and the J gene end by 5 bases; junction bases not matched to a gene: 7. CDR3 length: 14 amino acids. Germline CDR1 reads SQVTM; CDR2 reads ANQGSEA. The CDR3 spells CSVETGQGDTEAFF. The CDR3 region has the DNA TGCAGCGTTGAAACCGGACAGGGTGATACTGAAGCTTTCTTT.

This clonotype was found a few times. The chain joins TRBV7-8 to TRBJ1-4, with no clear D. The ends were cut back, 3 bases at V and 5 bases at J, with 4 bases in the middle. CDR3 length: 12 residues. Germline CDR1 SGHVS, CDR2 FQNEAQ. CDR3 nucleotides: TGTGCCAGCAGCTTGCTAAATGAAAAACTGTTTTTT. It translates to CASSLLNEKLFF.

This clonotype was picked up many times. The V and J genes are TRBV6-2 or TRBV6-3 and TRBJ2-7; 7 positions agree with TRBD2. This CDR3 is 13 amino acids long. From germline, CDR1 is MNHEY and CDR2 SVGEGT. Unmatched junction bases numbered 1, after V lost 5 bases and J lost 0 bases. CDR3 amino acids: CASSRTSSYEQYF. The CDR3 DNA follows: TGTGCCAGCAGTAGGACTAGCTCCTACGAGCAGTACTTC.

The sample holds many counts of this clonotype. The CDR3 spells CASSFSRDHDSYNEQFF. Here the CDR3 DNA reads TGCGCCAGCAGCTTCAGCCGGGACCACGATTCCTACAATGAGCAGTTCTTC. The rearrangement joins TRBV5-1 to TRBJ2-1; perhaps D is TRBD1 or TRBD2 (5 bases each). V was pared by 2 bases and J by 1 base, with 16 bases between. Germline lookup yields CDR1 SGHRS and CDR2 YFSETQ. The CDR3 is made up of 17 amino acids.

The chain joins TRBV28 to TRBJ2-6, with D possibly TRBD1 on 5 matching bases. Deletions cut 7 bases from V and 10 bases from J, with 17 bases between. The CDR3 has 14 residues. Per the germline V gene, CDR1 is MDHEN and CDR2 is SYDVKM. The CDR3 nucleotides read TGTGCCAGCATAGGGGCCTACACAAAAAACGTCCTGACTTTC. As protein: CASIGAYTKNVLTF.

In this sample, this clonotype turned up a few times. The chain carries TRBV28 and TRBJ2-2; no definite D call. V lost 8 bases and J 6 bases, leaving 13 bases between the germline ends. Germline loops: CDR1 MDHEN, CDR2 SYDVKM. CDR3 length equals 13 residues. CDR3 in DNA: TGTGCCAGCCTAACCCGGGTCCCCGGGGAGCTGTTTTTT. It encodes CASLTRVPGELFF.

This clonotype was recorded many times. The chain is built from TRBV19 and TRBJ1-1, with TRBD1 identical over 8 bases. V shed 9 bases, J shed 8 bases, and the junction held 11 bases outside the gene matches. The CDR3 length is 13 residues. Germline CDR1 and CDR2: LNHDA and SQIVND (reference sequence). In DNA, the CDR3 is TGTGCCAGCCGACTCACCGGGACAGGAGAAGCTTTCTTT. Residues: CASRLTGTGEAFF.

The table lists this clonotype with a few counts. The V gene is TRBV19, the J gene TRBJ2-2; 14 bases fit TRBD2. Germline V gene data show CDR1 as LNHDA and CDR2 as SQIVND (reference sequence). J lost 4 bases, V lost 5 bases, and 9 bases had no gene match. CDR3 length equals 18 residues. CDR3 region: CASSSGTSGSLATGELFF. The CDR3 DNA reads TGTGCCAGTAGTTCCGGGACTAGCGGGAGTTTGGCCACCGGGGAGCTGTTTTTT.

The gene calls are TRBV28 and TRBJ1-4, with D tentatively TRBD1 (6 bases). The germline V gene has CDR1 MDHEN and CDR2 SYDVKM. The CDR3 has 16 residues. The V and J ends lost 7 bases and 7 bases respectively, with 22 bases between them. The CDR3 is CASTSPLNREGEKLFF. The DNA for the CDR3 is TGTGCCAGCACCTCACCCTTGAACAGGGAAGGTGAAAAACTGTTTTTT.

The sample holds one count of this clonotype. Being one base from a much bigger clone, this may be a read error. In this CDR3 the conserved last residue, phenylalanine or tryptophan, is missing, so a read error is likely. The chain recombines TRBV5-4 with TRBJ2-6; 7 bases are shared with TRBD1. V lost 4 bases and J lost 4; bases outside the gene matches: 2. Germline V lookup: CDR1 SGHNT, CDR2 YYREEE (reference sequence). This CDR3 comprises 14 residues. This chain's CDR3 is CASSTGAGANVLTL. The CDR3 DNA reads as TGTGCCAGCAGCACAGGGGCGGGGGCCAACGTCCTGACTCTC.

This clonotype came up many times. The J gene is TRBJ1-3, the V gene TRBV20-1; possibly TRBD1 for D (5 bases). Trimming took off 6 bases at V and 0 bases at J, with 9 bases between the two ends. The CDR3 has 13 residues. Germline V gene lookup returns CDR1 DFQATT and CDR2 SNEGSKA (reference sequence). As DNA, the CDR3 is TGCAGTGCGCTAGGGGTCTCTGGAAACACCATATATTTT. The encoded protein is CSALGVSGNTIYF.